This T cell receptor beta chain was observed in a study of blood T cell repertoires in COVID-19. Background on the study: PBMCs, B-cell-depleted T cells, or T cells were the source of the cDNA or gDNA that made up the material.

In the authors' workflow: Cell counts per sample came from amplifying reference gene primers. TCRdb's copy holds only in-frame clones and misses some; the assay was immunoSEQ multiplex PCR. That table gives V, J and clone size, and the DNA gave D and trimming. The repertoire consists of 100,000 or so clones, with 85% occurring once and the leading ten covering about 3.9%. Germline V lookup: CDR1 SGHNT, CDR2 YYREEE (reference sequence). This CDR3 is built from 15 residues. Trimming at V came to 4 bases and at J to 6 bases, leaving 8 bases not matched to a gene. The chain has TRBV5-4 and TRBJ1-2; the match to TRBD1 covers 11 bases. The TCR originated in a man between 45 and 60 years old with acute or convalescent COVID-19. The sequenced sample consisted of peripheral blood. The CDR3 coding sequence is TGTGCCAGCAGCCCGGACAGGGGGCAGGAGGATGGCTACACCTTC. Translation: CASSPDRGQEDGYTF.